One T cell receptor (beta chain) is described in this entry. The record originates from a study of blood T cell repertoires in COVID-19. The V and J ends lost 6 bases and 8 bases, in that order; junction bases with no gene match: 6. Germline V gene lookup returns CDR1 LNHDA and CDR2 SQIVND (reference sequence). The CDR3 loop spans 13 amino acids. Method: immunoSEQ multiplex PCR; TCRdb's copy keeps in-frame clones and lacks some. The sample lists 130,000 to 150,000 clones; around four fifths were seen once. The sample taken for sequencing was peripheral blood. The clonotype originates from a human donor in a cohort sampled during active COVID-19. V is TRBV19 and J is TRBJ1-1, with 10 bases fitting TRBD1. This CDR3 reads CASSFLTGGEAFF. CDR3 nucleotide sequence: TGTGCCAGTAGCTTTTTGACAGGGGGCGAAGCTTTCTTT. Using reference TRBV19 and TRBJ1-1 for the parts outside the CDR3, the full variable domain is DGGITQSPKYLFRKEGQNVTLSCEQNLNHDAMYWYRQDPGQGLRLIYYSQIVNDFQKGDIAEGYSVSREKKESFPLTVTSAQKNPTAFYLCASSFLTGGEAFFGQGTRLTVV.